This TCR beta chain was observed in a study of T cell responses to AZD1222 COVID-19 vaccine. Points from the study as a whole: Spike-specific TCR repertoires showed rising breadth and depth after two AZD1222 doses. Donors skewed white British and female; clonal diversity was possibly underestimated. Reports say nearly half of spike-specific TCRs go after unmutated variant regions.

About this clone itself: As yet, its antigen is unknown.

J lost 9 bases, V lost 1 base, and 6 bases had no gene match. The CDR3 sequence is 16 residues long. Per the germline V gene, CDR1 is SGHTA and CDR2 is FQGTGA. Sequencing was performed with immunoSEQ multiplex PCR; in TCRdb, only in-frame clones are kept and a portion is missing. Of tens of thousands of clones listed, 87% are singletons. The clonotype was recovered from an adult in good health. The source was peripheral blood, collected on day 0 of AZD1222 vaccination. The chain uses TRBV7-3 and TRBJ1-6, with 10 bases matching TRBD1. The CDR3 reads CASSLNGGTGASPLHF. The CDR3 DNA sequence: TGTGCCAGCAGCTTAAATGGGGGGACAGGGGCTTCACCCCTCCACTTT.